Each of the 31 T cell receptor beta chains below was sequenced from the same sample in a study of CD8 T cells in ankylosing spondylitis. TCRdb passed the 5' RACE reads through MiXCR, listing each CDR3 protein once. The sample yields approximately 92,000 distinct CDR3 sequences, about 9% seen once. Sequencing was done on a sample of blood, either unsorted or a sorted T cell fraction (not recorded which). These receptors were collected from a male donor with ankylosing spondylitis or in good health (not recorded which).

This clonotype was observed many times. The chain is built from TRBV29-1 and TRBJ2-3; TRBD1 or TRBD2 may be the D gene (6 bases each). V lost 6 bases to trimming and J lost 2 bases, with 15 bases between them. Germline V gene lookup returns CDR1 SQVTM and CDR2 ANQGSEA. This CDR3 comprises 14 residues. The CDR3 region is CSVPGAGPTDTQYF. DNA of the CDR3: TGCAGCGTCCCAGGGGCGGGACCCACAGATACGCAGTATTTT.

This clonotype has a handful of counts. The chain has TRBV7-8 and TRBJ2-7; 9 bases map to TRBD1. V was pared by 4 bases and J by 3 bases, with 4 bases of the junction left unmatched. Germline V lookup: CDR1 SGHVS, CDR2 FQNEAQ. The length of the CDR3 is 14 residues. CDR3 loop: CASSYRQGVYEQYF. The CDR3 coding sequence is TGTGCCAGCAGCTACCGACAGGGGGTCTACGAGCAGTACTTC.

This clonotype was found many times. The chain couples TRBV27 to TRBJ1-2, with 9 bases identical to TRBD1. The length of the CDR3 is 15 residues. The junction had 14 bases not matched to a gene; V was cut back by 8 bases and J by 7 bases. Germline V gene sequence: CDR1 MNHEY, CDR2 SMNVEV (reference sequence). Here the CDR3 DNA reads TGTGCCAGCCCTCCCGGGACAGGGAATGTGTGTGGCTACACCTTC. Amino acid sequence: CASPPGTGNVCGYTF.

Comment on this clonotype: A much larger clone sits a single nucleotide away, making a read error possible. The CDR3 loop is CSARDTGEAAGAQETQYF. CDR3 coding DNA: TGCAGTGCTAGAGATACCGGCGAGGCGGCGGGGGCTCAAGAGACCCAGTACTTC. V and J are TRBV20-1 and TRBJ2-5, with D perhaps matching TRBD2 (7 bases). The CDR3 has 18 residues. Germline assignment: CDR1 DFQATT and CDR2 SNEGSKA (reference sequence). V was trimmed by 0 bases and J by 2 bases, leaving 22 bases between them.

This clonotype was counted a few times. The genes are TRBV27 and TRBJ1-4; tentatively, D is TRBD1 (5 bases). This CDR3 has 14 residues. The germline gives CDR1 MNHEY, CDR2 SMNVEV (reference sequence). Trimming pared 4 bases from V and 8 bases from J, leaving 14 bases between. The CDR3 coding sequence is TGTGCCAGCAGTTACGGGCAGGGCGGGGAAAAACTGTTTTTT. The encoded protein is CASSYGQGGEKLFF.

This clonotype was seen at least ten times. The CDR3 DNA reads TGTGCCAGCAGTTCCCGTACCGGGGAGCTGTTTTTT. Amino acids: CASSSRTGELFF. The chain carries TRBV6-2 or TRBV6-3 and TRBJ2-2; D is ambiguous. CDR1 MNHEY and CDR2 SVGEGT come from the germline V gene. This CDR3 region has 12 residues. Between the trimmed V and J ends, which lost 4 bases and 5 bases, there was a span of 5 bases.

The chain carries TRBV5-6 and TRBJ2-1; D could derive from TRBD1 or TRBD2 (5 bases each). Looked up from germline, CDR1 is SGHDT and CDR2 is YYEEEE. The V gene lost 2 bases and the J gene lost 12 bases, with 12 bases spanning the gap. The CDR3 loop spans 12 amino acids. The CDR3 nucleotides are TGTGCCAGCAGCTTAACACAGGCGGGGCAGTTCTTC. This codes for CASSLTQAGQFF.

This clonotype came up many times. This chain links TRBV28 with TRBJ1-4, with D possibly TRBD1 on 5 matching bases. Germline-derived CDR1 and CDR2 are MDHEN and SYDVKM. The CDR3 spans 16 residues. Trimming took off 4 bases at V and 2 bases at J, with 14 bases between the two ends. Here the CDR3 reads CASSSRGAGTNEKLFF. CDR3 nucleotide sequence: TGTGCCAGCAGTTCCCGAGGGGCTGGGACTAATGAAAAACTGTTTTTT.

The J gene is TRBJ2-3, the V gene TRBV15, with D unresolved. Per germline, CDR1 LNHNV and CDR2 YYDKDF (reference sequence). Between the trimmed V and J ends, which lost 0 bases and 2 bases, there was a span of 9 bases. The length of the CDR3 is 15 residues. The CDR3 sequence is CATSRDSTDTDTQYF. The CDR3 DNA reads TGTGCCACCAGCAGAGATTCCACGGACACAGATACGCAGTATTTT.

J is TRBJ2-2 and V is TRBV11-2; D unclear. The CDR3 extends over 14 amino acids. Germline V CDR1 and CDR2: SGHAT, FQNNGV. With 5 bases removed from V and 5 bases from J, the gap between germline ends came to 12 bases. For the CDR3, the DNA is TGTGCCAGCAGCCCTCATGGGCGGACCGGGGAGCTGTTTTTT. Protein sequence: CASSPHGRTGELFF.

There are many counts of this clonotype. The chain carries TRBV5-1 and TRBJ2-3; D possibly matches TRBD1 or TRBD2 (5 bases each). The length of the CDR3 is 17 residues. Trimming removed 4 bases from V and 6 bases from J, with 24 bases in between. CDR1 is SGHRS and CDR2 is YFSETQ in the germline V gene. The CDR3 DNA sequence: TGCGCCAGCAGCCTATTTCGGGACGCCTTCGGGGTTGATACGCAGTATTTT. Its protein product is CASSLFRDAFGVDTQYF.

The table lists this clonotype with many counts. CDR3 in amino acids: CASSLYLSPLHF. Written as DNA, the CDR3 is TGTGCCAGCAGCTTGTATCTCTCACCCCTCCACTTT. V gene TRBV5-6 combines with J gene TRBJ1-6; D not resolved. Germline V lookup: CDR1 SGHDT, CDR2 YYEEEE. Trimming shortened V by 1 base and J by 10 bases, and 6 bases separated the two germline ends. The CDR3 has 12 amino acids.

The sample holds many counts of this clonotype. This sequence joins TRBV7-2 and TRBJ2-7; 7 bases fit TRBD2. Germline CDR1 reads SGHTA; CDR2 reads FQGNSA. CDR3 size: 16 residues. With 0 bases clipped from V and 3 bases from J, the junction kept 8 bases outside the gene matches. The CDR3 region has the DNA TGTGCCAGCAGCTTAGCGCTCGGGACGGGAGGCTACGAGCAGTACTTC. This codes for CASSLALGTGGYEQYF. Drawing the rest from reference TRBV7-2 and TRBJ2-7, the complete variable domain is GAGVSQSPSNKVTEKGKDVELRCDPISGHTALYWYRQSLGQGLEFLIYFQGNSAPDKSGLPSDRFSAERTGGSVSTLTIQRTQQEDSAVYLCASSLALGTGGYEQYFGPGTRLTVT.

This clonotype was detected ten times or more. V gene TRBV10-3 combines with J gene TRBJ2-1, with 10 bases matching TRBD1. Germline trimming cut 3 bases from V and 4 bases from J; bases unmatched to any gene: 6. The CDR3 covers 16 residues. Germline lookup yields CDR1 ENHRY and CDR2 SYGVKD. The CDR3 spells CAISDPGQGGYNEQFF. CDR3 bases: TGTGCCATCAGTGACCCCGGACAGGGGGGTTACAATGAGCAGTTCTTC.

Only a few counts were recorded for this clonotype. The chain is built from TRBV7-9 and TRBJ2-7; a possible D gene is TRBD1 (6 bases). The CDR3 extends over 14 amino acids. V lost 5 bases and J lost 2, with 13 bases in between. Germline V gives CDR1 SEHNR, CDR2 FQNEAQ (reference sequence). The CDR3 coding sequence is TGTGCCAGCAGCCAGGACAGAACCCCCTACGAGCAGTACTTC. Its protein product is CASSQDRTPYEQYF.

This clonotype was counted a few times. A much larger clone differs by one base, so this may be a read error. This chain uses TRBV12-3 or TRBV12-4 with TRBJ2-1, with TRBD2 matching over 9 bases. V lost 0 bases to trimming and J lost 12 bases; unmatched junction nucleotides: 9. The CDR3 consists of 15 residues. The CDR3 reads CASSLAGGGADGQFF. The CDR3 nucleotides read TGTGCCAGCAGTTTAGCAGGCGGGGGGGCCGATGGGCAGTTCTTC.

This clonotype occurred many times. The chain joins TRBV7-9 to TRBJ1-6; the D gene is possibly TRBD1 (5 bases). Germline V gives CDR1 SEHNR, CDR2 FQNEAQ (reference sequence). V was clipped by 7 bases and J by 6 bases, with 16 bases between them. This CDR3 spans 15 amino acids. As DNA, the CDR3 is TGTGCCAGCACCCCACCGGGACGGACTAATTCACCCCTCCACTTT. This encodes CASTPPGRTNSPLHF.

This clonotype was seen ten or more times. This chain joins TRBV12-3 or TRBV12-4 and TRBJ1-1; TRBD1 is a possible D gene (6 bases). The CDR3 consists of 15 residues. V was trimmed by 2 bases and J by 0 bases, leaving 10 bases between them. CDR3 sequence (DNA): TGTGCCAGCAGTTTAATTGGACAGTTGAACACTGAAGCTTTCTTT. Translating it yields CASSLIGQLNTEAFF.

This clonotype was seen ten or more times. V and J are TRBV28 and TRBJ2-7, with TRBD2 as a possible D gene (5 bases). This CDR3 is built from 12 residues. V gave up 6 bases and J gave up 4 bases, with 10 bases separating them. Per the germline V gene, CDR1 is MDHEN and CDR2 is SYDVKM. The CDR3 loop reads CASSPGSYEQYF. CDR3 nucleotides: TGTGCCAGCAGCCCGGGGAGTTACGAGCAGTACTTC.

This clonotype occurred a few times. This chain links TRBV11-2 with TRBJ1-1; 11 bases match TRBD1. This CDR3 has 16 residues. V was clipped by 5 bases and J by 6 bases; unmatched bases: 11. Germline values: CDR1 SGHAT, CDR2 FQNNGV. The CDR3 region has the DNA TGTGCCAGCAGCACCGACGGACAGGGGGCGGGAGCTGAAGCTTTCTTT. Amino acid sequence: CASSTDGQGAGAEAFF.

This clonotype occurred many times. The genes are TRBV9 and TRBJ2-3, with D maybe TRBD2 (5 bases). CDR1 SGDLS and CDR2 YYNGEE come from the germline V gene. CDR3 size: 16 residues. The V end was cut by 3 bases, the J end by 2 bases, with 16 bases between. CDR3 nucleotide sequence: TGTGCCAGCAGCGAGGACTTCCTCTACTCCACAGATACGCAGTATTTT. Protein product: CASSEDFLYSTDTQYF.

This clonotype was seen repeatedly, ten times or more. This chain joins TRBV25-1 and TRBJ1-6; D uncertain. Germline CDR1 is MGHDK and CDR2 is SYGVNS. The CDR3 sequence is 15 residues long. Trimming pared 2 bases from V and 3 bases from J, leaving 8 bases between. This chain's CDR3 is CASSEDHHYNSPLHF. The DNA of the CDR3 is TGTGCCAGCAGTGAAGATCATCACTATAATTCACCCCTCCACTTT. The entire variable domain, with the rest obtained from reference TRBV25-1 and TRBJ1-6, is as follows: EADIYQTPRYLVIGTGKKITLECSQTMGHDKMYWYQQDPGMELHLIHYSYGVNSTEKGDLSSESTVSRIRTEHFPLTLESARPSHTSQYLCASSEDHHYNSPLHFGNGTRLTVT.

In its sample, this clonotype was seen many times. J is TRBJ2-2 and V is TRBV9; D is uncertain. There are 11 residues in the CDR3. Trimming took off 0 bases at V and 8 bases at J, with 2 bases between the two ends. Germline V gives CDR1 SGDLS, CDR2 YYNGEE. CDR3 DNA sequence: TGTGCCAGCAGCGTAGTAGGGGAGCTGTTTTTT. Amino acid sequence: CASSVVGELFF.

This clonotype occurred many times. The chain combines TRBV15 with TRBJ1-3; D is ambiguous. The CDR3 covers 15 residues. V was shortened by 8 bases and J by 7 bases, with 21 bases between the two germline ends. Germline-derived CDR1 and CDR2 are LNHNV and YYDKDF (reference sequence). CDR3 sequence: CATEDARRGDNTIYF. The CDR3 DNA reads TGTGCCACCGAGGACGCCCGGCGGGGAGACAACACCATATATTTT. The variable domain in full, completed from reference TRBV15 and TRBJ1-3, reads DAMVIQNPRYQVTQFGKPVTLSCSQTLNHNVMYWYQQKSSQAPKLLFHYYDKDFNNEADTPDNFQSRRPNTSFCFLDIRSPGLGDTAMYLCATEDARRGDNTIYFGEGSWLTVV.

The table lists this clonotype with many counts. This rearrangement joins TRBV6-5 to TRBJ2-5; tentatively, D is TRBD2 (5 bases). Germline V CDR1 and CDR2: MNHEY, SVGAGI. The CDR3 sequence is 13 residues long. Deletions cut 10 bases from V and 2 bases from J, with 14 bases between. This chain's CDR3 is CAIRSRGQETQYF. The CDR3 DNA sequence: TGTGCCATCCGTTCTAGAGGGCAAGAGACCCAGTACTTC.

The chain is built from TRBV12-3 or TRBV12-4 and TRBJ1-1; D unresolved. V dropped 1 base and J dropped 6 bases, with 9 bases sitting between them. This CDR3 spans 13 amino acids. DNA of the CDR3: TGTGCCAGCAGTTTAGGGGTCCGGGCTGAAGCTTTCTTT. This translates into CASSLGVRAEAFF.

With respect to this clonotype: A single base separates this from a much larger clone, so it may be a read error. The chain links TRBV28 to TRBJ1-1, with D tentatively TRBD1 (5 bases). Germline-derived CDR1 and CDR2 are MDHEN and SYDVKM. Trimming cost V 4 bases and J 6 bases, with 12 bases left between them. The CDR3 length is 13 residues. CDR3 region: CASSSVRDAEAFF. For the CDR3, the DNA is TGTGCCAGCAGTTCTGTACGGGACGCTGAAGCTTTCTTT.

This clonotype was recorded at least ten times. The chain recombines TRBV29-1 with TRBJ2-4, with D unresolved. The germline V gene encodes CDR1 SQVTM and CDR2 ANQGSEA. The V end lost 6 bases, the J end lost 2 bases, and 23 bases lay between the germline ends. The CDR3 has 17 amino acids. The CDR3 loop is CSVLTTRQSSSKNIQYF. The CDR3 DNA reads as TGCAGCGTGCTTACAACGAGGCAGTCTTCTTCCAAAAACATTCAGTACTTC.

This clonotype showed up many times. This sequence joins TRBV7-2 and TRBJ2-3; 9 bases map to TRBD2. The V gene end was trimmed by 6 bases and the J gene end by 2 bases; junction bases not matched to a gene: 12. CDR3 length: 17 amino acids. Germline loops: CDR1 SGHTA, CDR2 FQGNSA. The CDR3: CASRKGLASGFTDTQYF. The CDR3 DNA follows: TGTGCCAGCAGAAAGGGACTAGCCTCCGGGTTCACAGATACGCAGTATTTT.

This clonotype was found a few times. The rearrangement links TRBV6-6 to TRBJ2-7; D ambiguous. The ends were cut back, 5 bases at V and 6 bases at J, with 11 bases in the middle. The CDR3 contains 12 residues. Germline lookup yields CDR1 MNHNY and CDR2 SVGAGI (reference sequence). CDR3 sequence (DNA): TGTGCCAGCAGTAGGGATATAGGCGAGCAGTACTTC. This sequence encodes CASSRDIGEQYF.

This clonotype was recorded at least ten times. This chain joins TRBV4-2 and TRBJ2-5, with a weak D call TRBD2 (5 bases). The CDR3 sequence is 15 residues long. CDR1 and CDR2 (germline): LGHNA, YNFKEQ. Trimming removed 5 bases from V and 1 base from J, with 14 bases in between. CDR3 DNA sequence: TGTGCCAGCAGCTACGTACGGGGTTCCCAAGAGACCCAGTACTTC. This codes for CASSYVRGSQETQYF.